Below, one T cell receptor (beta chain) is given with its context. The antigen remains unidentified. The junction and the germline gene differ at one end; a read error may be behind it. This sample was included in a study of cytomegalovirus exposure and HLA in healthy donors. Findings and limits, study-wide: Later analysis demonstrated an association between a missense DCLRE1C variant and TCR beta V- and J-gene trimming. Later work associated fewer than 20,000 TCR beta sequences with HLA alleles at 0.05 false discovery rate.

This PCR relied on a set of 60 Vbeta primers and 13 Jbeta primers. TCRdb's table, derived via immunoSEQ multiplex PCR, lists solely in-frame clones and lacks some. Altogether over 150,000 clones are present, about 70% being singletons, with the ten largest covering roughly 4.4%. The length of the CDR3 is 13 residues. The V gene's germline CDR1 is SSHAT and CDR2 FNYEAQ (reference sequence). V usage is TRBV7-7 and J usage is TRBJ2-7; D call uncertain. Source material: PBMCs. The origin of this receptor is a young woman in good health and CMV-seropositive. CDR3 region: CASSPRPGDEQYF. The CDR3 DNA sequence: TGTGCTAGCAGCCCAAGACCAGGCGATGAGCAGTACTTC. The variable domain in full, with the rest retrieved from reference TRBV7-7 and TRBJ2-7, is GAGVSQSPRYKVTKRGQDVTLRCDPISSHATLYWYQQALGQGPEFLTYFNYEAQPDKSGLPSDRFSAERPEGSISTLTIQRTEQRDSAMYRCASSPRPGDEQYFGPGTRLTVT.